These 17 T cell receptor beta chains share one sample of origin, sequenced in a study of immune evolution from preneoplasia to lung adenocarcinoma (dated by TCRdb to the early 2020s). Receptors were amplified or captured by the immunoSEQ multiplex PCR assay. Drawn from immuneACCESS, this table holds only the in-frame rearrangements with V and J called that TCRdb kept. Clones are partly lost; checked studies trace under half to an unresolved V gene and leave the rest unexplained. This sample is represented by tens of thousands of clones; around 85% of them were singletons. Of the sample, around 4.7% falls within the top ten clones. Material: FFPE invasive lung adenocarcinoma tissue. The cell subset or site label of this sample denotes: frankly invasive lung adenocarcinoma (ADC). All receptors derive from a person between 55 and 69 years old with lung adenocarcinoma.

The gene calls are TRBV29-1 and TRBJ2-3; D might be TRBD2 (6 bases). The germline V gene encodes CDR1 SQVTM and CDR2 ANQGSEA. Deletions cut 0 bases from V and 6 bases from J, with 13 bases between. There are 14 residues in the CDR3. CDR3 sequence reads: CSVEEGLVGDTQYF. The CDR3 DNA reads as TGCAGCGTTGAAGAGGGACTCGTGGGGGATACGCAGTATTTT.

The chain is built from TRBV6-5 and TRBJ1-3; TRBD1 agrees at 7 bases. The CDR3 extends over 16 amino acids. The V and J ends lost 4 bases and 2 bases, in that order; junction bases with no gene match: 8. Germline CDR1 is MNHEY and CDR2 is SVGAGI. The CDR3 nucleotides read TGTGCCAGCAGTTGGAGACAGGGAGGAACTGGAAACACCATATATTTT. Protein sequence: CASSWRQGGTGNTIYF.

The genes are TRBV7-2 and TRBJ2-7; 8 nucleotides align to TRBD1. V shed 5 bases and J 4 bases; nucleotides not matched to a gene: 7. Germline CDR1 SGHTA, CDR2 FQGNSA. The CDR3 consists of 14 residues. CDR3 bases: TGTGCCAGCAGCCAGACCGGACAGGGTTACGAGCAGTACTTC. Translating it yields CASSQTGQGYEQYF.

J is TRBJ2-1 and V is TRBV6-5; D is possibly TRBD2 (6 bases). The CDR3 runs to 15 residues. Germline V lookup: CDR1 MNHEY, CDR2 SVGAGI. V was clipped by 6 bases and J by 3 bases, with 15 bases between them. This chain's CDR3 is CASSRTGTYYNEQFF. Here the CDR3 DNA reads TGTGCCAGCAGCCGTACCGGGACTTACTACAATGAGCAGTTCTTC.

V and J are TRBV6-1 and TRBJ1-2; unclear D gene. CDR1 is MNHNS, CDR2 SASEGT, per germline. This CDR3 comprises 14 residues. Trimming left V 2 bases short and J 4 bases short, with 11 bases between. The CDR3 spells CASSERQDLYGYTF. The CDR3 DNA sequence: TGTGCCAGCAGTGAAAGGCAGGACCTCTATGGCTACACCTTC.

This clone has a handful of counts. This rearrangement joins TRBV7-9 to TRBJ2-5, with D perhaps matching TRBD2 (5 bases). This CDR3 contains 14 residues. V was trimmed by 5 bases and J by 5 bases, leaving 15 bases between them. Germline V gives CDR1 SEHNR, CDR2 FQNEAQ (reference sequence). CDR3 in amino acids: CASSRARRIETQYF. CDR3 nucleotides: TGTGCCAGCAGCCGAGCCAGGAGGATCGAGACCCAGTACTTC. The complete variable domain, with remaining parts taken from reference TRBV7-9 and TRBJ2-5, reads DTGVSQNPRHKITKRGQNVTFRCDPISEHNRLYWYRQTLGQGPEFLTYFQNEAQLEKSRLLSDRFSAERPKGSFSTLEIQRTEQGDSAMYLCASSRARRIETQYFGPGTRLLVL.

CDR3 in amino acids: CASSPTVNTEAFF. The CDR3 nucleotides are TGTGCCAGCAGCCCCACAGTGAACACTGAAGCTTTCTTT. This sequence joins TRBV7-2 and TRBJ1-1; D not resolved. Deletions cut 5 bases from V and 0 bases from J, with 7 bases between. CDR1 and CDR2 (germline): SGHTA, FQGNSA. This CDR3 contains 13 residues.

The V gene is TRBV15, the J gene TRBJ2-1; D possibly corresponds to TRBD2 (7 bases). The CDR3 covers 15 residues. Trimming removed 6 bases at V and 8 bases at J, with 20 bases between. Looked up from germline, CDR1 is LNHNV and CDR2 is YYDKDF (reference sequence). CDR3 in amino acids: CATRQGREEADEQFF. CDR3 nucleotides: TGTGCCACCAGGCAGGGGAGGGAGGAGGCTGATGAGCAGTTCTTC.

Written as DNA, the CDR3 is TGCAGCGTTGGGGGACAGGGGAACACCGGGGAGCTGTTTTTT. The encoded protein is CSVGGQGNTGELFF. This rearrangement joins TRBV29-1 to TRBJ2-2; 9 bases agree with TRBD1. V lost 4 bases, J lost 1 base, and 1 base stayed unmatched. From germline, CDR1 is SQVTM and CDR2 ANQGSEA. This CDR3 spans 14 amino acids.

The CDR3 loop is CASSFGTSETQYF. CDR3 in DNA: TGTGCCAGCAGCTTCGGGACTAGCGAGACGCAGTATTTT. This chain connects TRBV11-3 to TRBJ2-3, with 10 bases matching TRBD2. Trimming cost V 3 bases and J 9 bases; bases outside gene matches: 3. CDR3 length: 13 amino acids. Looked up from germline, CDR1 is SGHNT and CDR2 is YENEEA.

This clone turned up a few times. The chain links TRBV30 to TRBJ2-7; D gene unclear. Germline V gene lookup returns CDR1 GTSNPN and CDR2 SVGIG (reference sequence). V was pared by 5 bases and J by 6 bases, with 17 bases between. The CDR3 is made up of 13 amino acids. The chain's CDR3 is CAWSSQSAAEQYF. The CDR3 nucleotides are TGTGCCTGGTCATCCCAATCGGCTGCCGAGCAGTACTTC.

This clone was detected a few times. CDR3 DNA: TGTGCCTGTGGGGTTCGGGCGAAGTTCTTC. Encoded protein: CACGVRAKFF. The rearrangement links TRBV30 to TRBJ2-1; no clear D gene. The CDR3 loop spans 10 amino acids. V lost 6 bases and J 14 bases, leaving 14 bases between the germline ends. Germline V gives CDR1 GTSNPN, CDR2 SVGIG (reference sequence). Full variable domain (remainder filled in from reference TRBV30 and TRBJ2-1): SQTIHQWPATLVQPVGSPLSLECTVEGTSNPNLYWYRQAAGRGLQLLFYSVGIGQISSEVPQNLSASRPQDRQFILSSKKLLLSDSGFYLCACGVRAKFFGPGTRLTVL.

V and J are TRBV11-3 and TRBJ1-1; tentatively, D is TRBD1 (6 bases). V lost 7 bases to trimming and J lost 7 bases, with 10 bases between them. This CDR3 is 11 amino acids long. In germline, CDR1 is SGHNT, CDR2 YENEEA. The CDR3 reads CASTGQFEAFF. The CDR3 nucleotides are TGTGCCAGCACCGGACAGTTTGAAGCTTTCTTT.

J is TRBJ2-7 and V is TRBV18; a possible D gene is TRBD1 (6 bases). The germline V gene encodes CDR1 KGHSH and CDR2 LQKENI. This CDR3 is 13 amino acids long. Trimming shortened V by 1 base and J by 6 bases, and 10 bases separated the two germline ends. The CDR3 loop is CASSPLDSPEQYF. DNA for the CDR3: TGTGCCAGCTCACCACTGGACAGTCCCGAGCAGTACTTC.

V and J are TRBV30 and TRBJ2-4; D is perhaps TRBD1 (6 bases). CDR1 and CDR2 (germline): GTSNPN, SVGIG (reference sequence). The CDR3 runs to 13 residues. V gave up 7 bases and J gave up 4 bases, with 14 bases separating them. The CDR3 DNA reads TGTGCCTTTGAGGGGCAGGGGAAAAACATTCAGTACTTC. This codes for CAFEGQGKNIQYF.

The rearrangement uses TRBV5-1 and TRBJ2-1, with D unclear. Germline assignment: CDR1 SGHRS and CDR2 YFSETQ. CDR3 length equals 14 residues. Trimming took off 2 bases at V and 5 bases at J, with 11 bases between the two ends. The CDR3 bases are TGCGCCAGCAGCTTAGCCTCCGAGGACAATGAGCAGTTCTTC. This encodes CASSLASEDNEQFF.

The chain uses TRBV7-2 and TRBJ2-3; 11 nucleotides match TRBD2. The germline CDR1 and CDR2 sequences are SGHTA and FQGNSA. The CDR3 consists of 18 residues. Trimming at V came to 5 bases and at J to 0 bases, leaving 10 bases not matched to a gene. CDR3 DNA: TGTGCCAGCAGCGTTAGGCCTAGCGGGAGGACTAGCACAGATACGCAGTATTTT. Protein: CASSVRPSGRTSTDTQYF. Drawing the rest from reference TRBV7-2 and TRBJ2-3, the complete variable domain is GAGVSQSPSNKVTEKGKDVELRCDPISGHTALYWYRQSLGQGLEFLIYFQGNSAPDKSGLPSDRFSAERTGGSVSTLTIQRTQQEDSAVYLCASSVRPSGRTSTDTQYFGPGTRLTVL.